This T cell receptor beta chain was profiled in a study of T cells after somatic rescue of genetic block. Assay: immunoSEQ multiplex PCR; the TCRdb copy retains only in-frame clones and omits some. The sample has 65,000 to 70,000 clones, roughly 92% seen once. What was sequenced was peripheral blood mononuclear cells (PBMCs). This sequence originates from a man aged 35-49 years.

CDR3 region: CASSPGGGRTSYEQYF. Here the CDR3 DNA reads TGTGCCAGCTCACCGGGCGGGGGCCGCACCTCCTACGAGCAGTACTTC. The genes are TRBV18 and TRBJ2-7, with a tentative D call TRBD2 (7 bases). V shed 3 bases and J shed 0 bases, with 15 bases lying between them. Per the germline V gene, CDR1 is KGHSH and CDR2 is LQKENI. The CDR3 runs to 16 residues.